A single sample is the source of the 2 T cell receptor beta chains below, sequenced in a study of cytomegalovirus exposure and HLA in healthy donors. Primers included in the PCR were 60 Vbeta and 13 Jbeta primers. Here immunoSEQ multiplex PCR was the method, and the copy in TCRdb shows in-frame clones only, minus some. This table has 100,000 to 150,000 clones, around 80% appearing once. Sequencing was performed on PBMCs. The receptors stem from a man in his thirties or forties in good health and CMV-seropositive.

The chain joins TRBV4-2 to TRBJ2-1; TRBD2 matches 15 bases. The CDR3 spans 16 residues. Trimming took 4 bases from V and 9 from J; bases not matched to a gene: 7. The germline V gene encodes CDR1 LGHNA and CDR2 YNFKEQ. In nucleotides, the CDR3 is TGTGCCAGCAGCCTGGGACTAGCGGGAGGTGGTGGTGAGCAGTTCTTC. Its translation: CASSLGLAGGGGEQFF.

This chain connects TRBV19 to TRBJ1-3; TRBD1 might be the D (6 bases). Germline CDR1 LNHDA, CDR2 SQIVND (reference sequence). The CDR3 extends over 13 amino acids. V lost 6 bases, J lost 8 bases, and 14 bases lay in between. CDR3 amino acids: CASSNPGGHTIYF. CDR3 nucleotides: TGTGCCAGTAGCAACCCCGGGGGGCACACCATATATTTT.